This T cell receptor beta chain was found in a study of human T cells and chemical hapten exposure (dated by TCRdb to the early 2020s). Background on the whole study: For sensitization, 2% DPC in acetone was applied to an approximately 2 cm by approximately 2 cm area of upper inner arm skin. Around 30 alopecia patients provided blood for TCR sequencing at one to four time points (pre-sensitization, 2, 6 and 24 weeks). Most of the patients in the cohort were female, and the cohort covered alopecia areata with under or over 50% scalp involvement, alopecia totalis and alopecia universalis. Throughout the roughly 23-week study period, patients were also given weekly therapeutic DPC doses on the scalp. Patch testing on the upper back used Finn chambers containing 0.01% DPC, with scoring done after 6 days according to International Contact Dermatitis Research Group standards. Peripheral blood TCR repertoire changes were tracked in vivo in alopecia patients during primary and secondary sensitization to the hapten diphenylcyclopropenone (DPC). Libraries were combined into a pool for sequencing, and differences in TCR yield between samples came mainly from small differences in library volumes within the pool. Blood samples were taken from patients before sensitization (week 0) and then at 2, 6 and about 24 weeks after DPC sensitization. What the research found in general, with its limitations: Compared with pre-sensitization or healthy control sets, expanded TCRs formed significantly more large CDR3 similarity clusters, which is consistent with antigen-driven responses. The number of PT1 expanded TCRs positively correlated with patch test score, significant at thresholds 8, 16 and 32 but not 4. After repeated subsampling, changes were observed in the strength of the expansion versus patch-test correlation and in the threshold at which the correlation became significant. Because all patients had alopecia, a presumed autoimmune disease, the immune response of the patients might differ from that of healthy individuals. DPC sensitization did not change how many TCRs were above 1 in 1000 frequency, and no evidence was found of alterations in global repertoire structure.

The sample's time point label, decoded: pre-sensitization, week 0. Interpreted using the paper, the treatment or condition label stands for: therapeutic diphenylcyclopropenone sensitization with weekly scalp DPC. At each patch-test visit, blood was drawn before the patch test was applied. Patients were considered eligible if aged 18 to 70, diagnosed with alopecia and deemed suitable for DPC therapy, and patients were excluded if pregnant. Total RNA was extracted from unfractionated whole blood collected in Tempus Blood RNA tubes. As for this clonotype: No antigen is known for it. No base qualities exist here, and no much larger clone lies one base off it.

The library was made by RACE. Instrument used: NextSeq 500. Library preparation attached unique molecular identifiers to individual cDNA molecules for quantitative, reproducible TCR counting. Each blood RNA sample was used to sequence both TCR alpha and TCR beta chains. On the study's bioinformatics: Samples had a median of roughly 91,000 TCRs, with a range from 23,224 to 690,600. The Decombinator software suite was used to annotate V, J and CDR3 in the TCR reads. To make PS versus PT1 abundance plots, every sample was subsampled to the same number of TCRs (28,000). TCRs were defined as expanded if absent before sensitization and observed at least eight times at the 2-week time point. Using fastp at Q25 and MiXCR, TCRdb reprocessed the public reads and kept productive beta chains. Each entry is one CDR3 protein sequence, shown with its most common DNA and genes. The V and J calls, along with clone size, are taken from TCRdb and not from the paper's own processing. The sample records approximately 370,000 distinct CDR3 sequences, approximately 5% of which are singletons. The ten largest clones add up to about 8.7% of the sample.

The TCR originated in a woman in her late teens or twenties with alopecia areata. Some clones in this sample may be carry-over from other donors' samples. Sequencing was performed on whole blood, taken in connection with sensitization to the hapten diphenylcyclopropenone (DPC).

DNA sequence: TGTGCCAGCAGTTTGGGCAGGACCTTTACAGATACGCAGTATTTT. The resulting protein is CASSLGRTFTDTQYF. The chain is made from TRBV12-3 or TRBV12-4 and TRBJ2-3, with the D gene not confidently named. CDR3 length: 15 amino acids, cysteine to phenylalanine. The only DNA kept is the CDR3, 45 bases in frame from the first base. The trim is 3 bases for V and 3 bases for J, with a gap of 13 bases between the germline ends.